This is a list of T cell receptor beta chains from one sample in a study of human T cells and chemical hapten exposure. A single record per CDR3 protein comes from TCRdb applying MiXCR to the RACE reads. The repertoire includes about 360,000 distinct CDR3 sequences, around 5% of them detected once, and roughly 2.4% sits in the top ten. This specimen was whole blood, taken in connection with sensitization to the hapten diphenylcyclopropenone (DPC). The origin of the receptors is a woman aged 50 to 60 with alopecia areata. Some clones in this sample may be carry-over from other donors' samples. CDR3s include the opening cysteine and the closing phenylalanine or tryptophan. D genes are given only for firm matches. Where a row states a size, it is once, few, many or the class of an expanded clone; other rows omit it.

clone size	D gene	V gene	J gene	CDR3 protein	CDR3 DNA
many	TRBD2	TRBV7-9	TRBJ2-1	CASTPQRGSSYNEQFF	TGTGCCAGCACCCCCCAGCGGGGAAGCTCCTACAATGAGCAGTTCTTC
NA	NA	TRBV11-2	TRBJ2-7	CASSLGSGAEQYF	TGTGCCAGCAGCTTAGGGTCTGGGGCGGAGCAGTACTTC
NA	TRBD2	TRBV7-9	TRBJ2-1	CASRLAGGSYNEQFF	TGTGCCAGCAGACTAGCGGGGGGTTCCTACAATGAGCAGTTCTTC
many	TRBD2	TRBV12-3/TRBV12-4	TRBJ2-3	CASSLGPSGTSTDTQYF	TGTGCCAGCAGTTTAGGTCCCAGCGGGACTAGCACAGATACGCAGTATTTT
NA	NA	TRBV6-5	TRBJ1-5	CASSYYGVGANQPQHF	TGTGCCAGCAGTTACTACGGGGTAGGAGCCAATCAGCCCCAGCATTTT
NA	NA	TRBV6-1	TRBJ2-7	CASSEDGGSYYEQYF	TGTGCCAGCAGTGAAGATGGTGGGAGCTACTACGAGCAGTACTTC
NA	NA	TRBV6-5	TRBJ1-2	CASSRTATNYGYTF	TGTGCCAGCAGTCGGACCGCCACCAACTATGGCTACACCTTC
many	TRBD2	TRBV28	TRBJ2-1	CASRGLADYNEQFF	TGTGCCAGCAGAGGACTAGCGGACTACAATGAGCAGTTCTTC
NA	NA	TRBV10-2	TRBJ1-4	CASSSGVTNEKPFF	TGCGCCAGCAGTTCAGGGGTGACTAATGAAAAACCGTTTTTT
few	NA	TRBV12-3/TRBV12-4	TRBJ1-1	CASRYTASTEAFF	TGTGCCAGCAGATATACAGCGAGCACTGAAGCTTTCTTT
many	TRBD1	TRBV4-1	TRBJ1-1	CASSQSGQGAGEAFF	TGCGCCAGCAGCCAATCGGGACAGGGGGCGGGCGAAGCTTTCTTT
many	NA	TRBV4-1	TRBJ1-2	CASSTHRADNYGYTF	TGCGCCAGCAGCACTCACCGGGCAGACAACTATGGCTACACCTTC
few	NA	TRBV15	TRBJ1-5	CATSNGISSNQPQHF	TGTGCCACCAGCAACGGCATTTCCTCCAATCAGCCCCAGCATTTT
NA	TRBD1	TRBV20-1	TRBJ2-2	CSARTGNTGELFF	TGCAGTGCCAGGACAGGGAACACCGGGGAGCTGTTTTTT
NA	TRBD1	TRBV7-9	TRBJ2-5	CASSRTGGRETQYF	TGTGCCAGCAGCCGGACAGGGGGTAGAGAGACCCAGTACTTC
few	NA	TRBV2	TRBJ1-1	CASSSDGRRDTEAFF	TGTGCCAGCAGTTCTGATGGAAGAAGGGACACTGAAGCTTTCTTT
many	NA	TRBV5-5	TRBJ1-6	CASSLRVTNSPLHF	TGTGCCAGCAGCTTGCGAGTTACTAATTCACCCCTCCACTTT
few	NA	TRBV7-9	TRBJ1-4	CASSQGGYAEKLFF	TGTGCCAGCAGCCAAGGGGGGTATGCTGAAAAACTGTTTTTT
many	TRBD1	TRBV7-2	TRBJ2-7	CASSLGTGLLYEQYF	TGTGCCAGCAGCTTAGGGACAGGGCTACTCTACGAGCAGTACTTC
few	NA	TRBV12-3/TRBV12-4	TRBJ2-1	CASSLHGGDSSYNEQFF	TGTGCCAGCAGTTTACACGGAGGAGATAGCTCCTACAATGAGCAGTTCTTC
many	NA	TRBV10-2	TRBJ2-3	CASSELGTDTQYF	TGCGCCAGCAGTGAATTAGGCACAGATACGCAGTATTTT
NA	NA	TRBV29-1	TRBJ2-5	CSVEGDTRYQETQYF	TGCAGCGTTGAAGGGGACACCAGGTACCAAGAGACCCAGTACTTC
few	TRBD2	TRBV20-1	TRBJ2-5	CSAPPPASGRSKETQYF	TGCAGTGCCCCACCCCCGGCTAGCGGGAGATCTAAAGAGACCCAGTACTTC
many	NA	TRBV10-3	TRBJ1-1	CAIRHSNTEAFF	TGTGCCATCAGGCATTCGAACACTGAAGCTTTCTTT
many	TRBD1	TRBV28	TRBJ1-5	CASSFGTGPQPQHF	TGTGCCAGCAGTTTCGGGACAGGACCTCAGCCCCAGCATTTT
many	TRBD1	TRBV5-1	TRBJ1-6	CASSLPSGQSPSSYNSPLHF	TGCGCCAGCAGCCTACCTTCGGGACAGAGTCCAAGCTCCTATAATTCACCCCTCCACTTT
many	NA	TRBV25-1	TRBJ2-7	CASMSTYEQYF	TGTGCCAGCATGTCGACCTACGAGCAGTACTTC
few	TRBD1	TRBV20-1	TRBJ2-3	CSATQGANKDTQYF	TGCAGTGCTACGCAGGGGGCTAACAAAGATACGCAGTATTTT
many	NA	TRBV7-3	TRBJ2-3	CASSLSGTSTDTQYF	TGTGCCAGCAGCTTATCCGGGACTAGCACAGATACGCAGTATTTT
many	NA	TRBV20-1	TRBJ1-1	CSASSTARAEAFF	TGCAGTGCTAGCTCGACTGCTCGGGCTGAAGCTTTCTTT
few	TRBD1	TRBV19	TRBJ2-7	CASSIEGQDEQYF	TGTGCCAGTAGTATAGAGGGACAGGACGAGCAGTACTTC